Described below is a single T cell receptor beta chain sequence and its context. Its antigen is unknown. No qualities accompany the bases; no much larger clone lies one base away. This specimen belongs to a study of T cell responses to AZD1222 COVID-19 vaccine (dated by TCRdb to about 2021). Regarding the study in general: AZD1222 recipients whose second dose came at about 4 weeks and those whose second dose came at about 12 weeks were combined into one group, since spike-specific TCR depth and breadth did not differ between the two schedules. TCR sequencing covered about 230 trial participants: about 210 given two doses of AZD1222 and 26 given two doses of MenACWY control vaccine. Trial participants were enrolled by age into 18-55, 56-69 and 70-plus year subgroups, with about 150, 28 and 57 TCR-sequenced participants respectively. What the work shows at the level of the full study, not this receptor alone: Because no day 14 peak-response samples were available, repertoires were characterized only after the peak T cell response. Vaccine-associated CD4 TCRs spanned the whole spike protein, with dominant responses in regions 160-218 and 743-854. Reportedly, close to half of the unique spike-specific TCRs recognized epitopes lying outside the regions that are mutated in the B.1.351 and B.1.1.7 variants. Most participants were white British and females outnumbered males, and the authors suggested that clonal diversity may have been underestimated. After two AZD1222 doses, both the breadth and the depth of spike-specific TCRs were significantly higher than at day 0 and than in MenACWY recipients. Conclusions about previously exposed vaccinees were limited because only six or seven AZD1222 recipients were SARS-CoV-2 seropositive at baseline. In the small 56-69-year group, the increase in depth fell short of significance, most likely because of low power.

The CDR3 regions of human TCRbeta chains were analyzed by immunosequencing. In the authors' own workflow: TCRs in the repertoires were compared against a reference library of SARS-CoV-2-specific TCRs that had been generated with the MIRA antigen-specificity platform. Breadth meant the fraction of unique TCRs that were SARS-CoV-2-associated, whereas depth meant the fraction of total T cells that were SARS-CoV-2-associated. Using the MIRA data, each spike-specific TCR was assigned both to the spike region to which the TCR was reactive and to a CD4 or CD8 class. Log10-transformed breadth and depth values were compared by one-way ANOVA with Sidak's multiple comparisons tests. TCRdb carries this immuneACCESS record with in-frame sequences only. Its versions omit some clonotypes, under half of them owing to an unresolved V gene in the studies checked, with the rest unexplained. V and J calls and clone size are given by that table; D and trimming were obtained from the DNA. The table for this sample lists around 150,000 clones; roughly 90% of them were counted only once. Together, the top ten hold around 5.2% of the sample.

The sample's time point label, in plain terms: baseline before first vaccination. The vaccinee samples were drawn from two UK trials, COV001 and COV002, one of which was a single-blind randomized controlled phase 2/3 trial testing AZD1222 (ChAdOx1 nCoV-19) in healthy adults. For TCRbeta chain sequencing, PBMC samples were collected from trial participants at day 0 and at day 28 after the second dose. The CDR3 runs 18 residues from the cysteine to the phenylalanine. The retained sequence is limited to the CDR3, 54 bases, with the frame set at the first base. The germline V gene sets CDR1 to MRHNA and CDR2 to SNTAGT. At the junction V is shortened by 2 bases and J by 3 bases; bases outside the gene matches: 11.

In this chain, TRBV6-4 is recombined with TRBJ2-7, with 12 junctional bases fitting TRBD1. This TCR came from an adult in good health. Sample: peripheral blood, taken on day 0 of AZD1222 vaccination. In nucleotides, the sequence is TGTGCCAGCAGTGACCGGCCGGGACAGGGGGCTTTTAGCTACGAGCAGTACTTC. It is translated as CASSDRPGQGAFSYEQYF.